This entry concerns a single TCR beta chain. The record originates from a study of spatial heterogeneity in lung cancer. TCRdb re-derived calls from the 5' RACE reads in MiXCR, one entry per CDR3 protein. The sample lists about 39,000 distinct CDR3 sequences, approximately 3% occurring once. Time point meaning: sample taken at primary tumor resection. Frozen PBMC, nontumor lung or tumor provided whole RNA, which was sequenced unsorted. This CDR3 is 14 amino acids long. The V gene's germline CDR1 is SQVTM and CDR2 ANQGSEA. V lost 5 bases to trimming and J lost 4 bases; unmatched junction nucleotides: 11.

The chain is built from TRBV29-1 and TRBJ2-7; 7 nucleotides line up with TRBD1. The sample here was normal lung tissue next to the tumor, taken at surgery. This clonotype was sampled from a male donor with early-stage non-small cell lung cancer. CDR3: CSVLTGTEIYEQYF. For the CDR3, the DNA is TGCAGCGTTCTAACCGGGACAGAAATTTACGAGCAGTACTTC.